This T cell receptor beta chain was sequenced in a study of blood T cells in healthy people across ages. To note about this clonotype: Its specificity is unknown.

Drawing of peripheral blood yielded 7.5 to 10 milliliters from each donor. With each sample, at least 5 micrograms of total RNA were extracted. Study-level points and caveats: Strong correlation was found linking TCR beta diversity to naive T cell percentage. Changes in expanded clonotypes were possibly confounded, as the CMV status of donors was unknown.

Germline CDR1 reads SGHRS; CDR2 reads YFSETQ. V gave up 2 bases and J gave up 3 bases; unmatched junction bases: 5. There are 15 residues in the CDR3. A J-beta primer mix and a sample-barcoded 5' primer were used in a second PCR of about 7 to 11 cycles. One entry per CDR3 protein results from TCRdb running MiXCR on the 5' RACE reads. The data hold around 580,000 distinct CDR3 sequences, with 45% to 55% observed a single time. The TCR sequence derives from a man at least 80 years old in good health. This rearrangement joins TRBV5-1 to TRBJ2-3; TRBD1 matches at 8 bases. The source material was blood. The CDR3 reads CASSLGQGWTDTQYF. DNA of the CDR3: TGCGCCAGCAGCTTAGGACAGGGCTGGACAGATACGCAGTATTTT.